The rows below give T cell receptor beta chains drawn from one sample of a study of blood T cell repertoires in COVID-19. Sequencing used immunoSEQ multiplex PCR; TCRdb keeps in-frame clones, though not all of them. The sample consists of 95,000 to 110,000 clones, around 83% of them appearing once. Sequencing used peripheral blood. These receptor sequences come from a man aged 70-80 years with acute or convalescent COVID-19. Each CDR3 is given with its conserved first and last residue. A D gene is named only where the DNA matches it firmly. For some rows the clone size is stated as once, few or many, or as a class when expanded; others skip it.

V	size	J	D	DNA	CDR3
TRBV5-1	-	TRBJ1-6	-	TGCGCCAGCAGCTTGGAGGGGGACGGAACTTCACCCCTCCACTTT	CASSLEGDGTSPLHF
TRBV4-1	-	TRBJ1-1	-	TGCGCCAGCGGACTGGGAGAAGCTGAAGCTTTCTTT	CASGLGEAEAFF
TRBV6-5	many	TRBJ1-2	TRBD1	TGTGCCAGCACTGTACAGGGGGCCTTTGGCTACACCTTC	CASTVQGAFGYTF
TRBV29-1	-	TRBJ1-2	-	TGCAGCGTCCGATTAGGGGGGGCCTATGGCTACACCTTC	CSVRLGGAYGYTF
TRBV5-1	-	TRBJ1-3	-	TGCGCCAGCAGCTTGGAACAGGGAGTAGGTGGAAACACCATATATTTT	CASSLEQGVGGNTIYF
TRBV3-1/TRBV3-2	once	TRBJ2-3	TRBD2	TGTGCCAGCAGCCAAATTCTAGCGGGGGGTTTCGTAGATACGCAGTATTTT	CASSQILAGGFVDTQYF
TRBV5-8	-	TRBJ2-3	TRBD1	TGTGCCAGCAGCCGTTGGACAGGGAGCACAGATACGCAGTATTTT	CASSRWTGSTDTQYF
TRBV5-8	-	TRBJ2-5	-	TGTGCCAGCAGCTTGGCACAGGGACCTCGGGAGACCCAGTACTTC	CASSLAQGPRETQYF
TRBV5-1	-	TRBJ2-1	-	TGCGCCAGCAGCTTGGGACAGGCTCCCAATGAGCAGTTCTTC	CASSLGQAPNEQFF
TRBV9	once	TRBJ2-2	TRBD1	TGTGCCAGCACGGGACAGGGGTCCCCGAACACCGGGGAGCTGTTTTTT	CASTGQGSPNTGELFF
TRBV27	-	TRBJ2-2	TRBD1	TGTGCCAGCAGTTTGGGGGGACAGGGGATTCCCCGAGGGATGAAGCTGTTTTTT	CASSLGGQGIPRGMKLFF
TRBV11-2	-	TRBJ2-5	TRBD2	TGTGCCAGCAGCTTAGCCCTGACTAGCGGGGCCCCAGAGACCCAGTACTTC	CASSLALTSGAPETQYF
TRBV3-1/TRBV3-2	-	TRBJ1-1	TRBD1	TGTGCCAGCAGCCGCCTCGACAGGGGTCAGACTGAAGCTTTCTTT	CASSRLDRGQTEAFF
TRBV2	-	TRBJ1-5	TRBD1	TGTGCCAGCAGTGAAGGGGGACAGGGGGAGCAGCCCCAGCATTTT	CASSEGGQGEQPQHF
TRBV27	-	TRBJ1-1	TRBD1	TGTGCCAGCAGTTTATACAGGGGCACTGAAGCTTTCTTT	CASSLYRGTEAFF
TRBV7-6	-	TRBJ2-1	TRBD2	TGTGCCAGCAGCTTAGTGCCACTAGCGGGGGTGGGCTCCTACAATGAGCAGTTCTTC	CASSLVPLAGVGSYNEQFF
TRBV14	-	TRBJ2-1	TRBD1	TGTGCCAGCAGCCCGATGGGGACAGGTGCGTACAATGAGCAGTTCTTC	CASSPMGTGAYNEQFF
TRBV3-1/TRBV3-2	-	TRBJ2-3	TRBD1	TGTGCCAGCAGCCAAGGGACAGGGGCGGTAGATACGCAGTATTTT	CASSQGTGAVDTQYF
TRBV19	-	TRBJ1-3	TRBD1	TGTGCCAGTAGTGAAGGACAGGCAAACACCATATATTTT	CASSEGQANTIYF
TRBV5-1	-	TRBJ1-2	-	TGCGCCAGCAGCTTAGGGGGAGTCGGTAACTATGGCTACACCTTC	CASSLGGVGNYGYTF
TRBV5-4	-	TRBJ1-3	TRBD1	TGTGCCAGCAGCTCGGACAGGGGAAACACCATATATTTT	CASSSDRGNTIYF
TRBV7-3	-	TRBJ1-6	-	TGTGCCAGCAGCTCTGGGGCCAATTCACCCCTCCACTTT	CASSSGANSPLHF
TRBV12-3/TRBV12-4	-	TRBJ1-2	-	TGTGCCAGCAGTCAACCCACCGGGGGCTACACCTTC	CASSQPTGGYTF
TRBV18	once	TRBJ1-6	TRBD1	TGTGCCAGCTCACCCACAGGGGACAGAGGAGTACCCCTCCACTTT	CASSPTGDRGVPLHF
TRBV19	-	TRBJ1-1	-	TGTGCCAGTAGTATCGACCTTGGGGGGACTGAAGCTTTCTTT	CASSIDLGGTEAFF
TRBV20-1	-	TRBJ1-1	-	TGCAGTGCCAGTCGGGGGAACACTGAAGCTTTCTTT	CSASRGNTEAFF
TRBV18	-	TRBJ1-1	TRBD1	TGTGCCAGCTCTCCGAACCTAGGGGGCGGTGAAGCTTTCTTT	CASSPNLGGGEAFF
TRBV15	-	TRBJ1-2	TRBD1	TGTGCCACCAGCAGAACCTGGGACAGGGTCGTAACTAACTATGGCTACACCTTC	CATSRTWDRVVTNYGYTF
TRBV7-2	few	TRBJ1-4	TRBD1	TGTGCCAGCAGCCGGCCGGGACAGGGCGATGAAAAACTGTTTTTT	CASSRPGQGDEKLFF
TRBV11-3	-	TRBJ2-3	TRBD2	TGTGCCAGCAGCTTACTAGCGGCCAGCACAGATACGCAGTATTTT	CASSLLAASTDTQYF
TRBV9	-	TRBJ2-3	TRBD2	TGTGCCAGCAGCTCAGAACCAGCGGGAGTCACAGATACGCAGTATTTT	CASSSEPAGVTDTQYF